This T cell receptor beta chain appears in the sequencing data of a study of blood T cell repertoires in COVID-19. Study summary: There were acute and convalescent COVID-19 samples, and they came from the United States, Italy and Spain. T cells, B-cell-depleted T cells, or PBMCs supplied cDNA or gDNA.

Germline-derived CDR1 and CDR2 are MNHEY and SVGAGI. V lost 0 bases and J 7 bases, leaving 12 bases between the germline ends. The CDR3 extends over 15 amino acids. In the original processing: How many nucleated cells were present was estimated from reference gene primer amplification. Some clones are missing from TCRdb's copy, which holds only in-frame ones; the method was immunoSEQ multiplex PCR. For V, J and clone size, that table is used; D and trimming come from the DNA. The sample yields some 130,000 clones, around nine tenths seen once. The sequence came from a woman in her 70s with COVID-19, enrolled during active disease. Source material: peripheral blood. V and J are TRBV6-5 and TRBJ1-4, with TRBD1 as a possible D gene (5 bases). The CDR3 DNA sequence: TGTGCCAGCAGTTACTCCGGGGGAACAGCTGAAAAACTGTTTTTT. Translating gives CASSYSGGTAEKLFF.